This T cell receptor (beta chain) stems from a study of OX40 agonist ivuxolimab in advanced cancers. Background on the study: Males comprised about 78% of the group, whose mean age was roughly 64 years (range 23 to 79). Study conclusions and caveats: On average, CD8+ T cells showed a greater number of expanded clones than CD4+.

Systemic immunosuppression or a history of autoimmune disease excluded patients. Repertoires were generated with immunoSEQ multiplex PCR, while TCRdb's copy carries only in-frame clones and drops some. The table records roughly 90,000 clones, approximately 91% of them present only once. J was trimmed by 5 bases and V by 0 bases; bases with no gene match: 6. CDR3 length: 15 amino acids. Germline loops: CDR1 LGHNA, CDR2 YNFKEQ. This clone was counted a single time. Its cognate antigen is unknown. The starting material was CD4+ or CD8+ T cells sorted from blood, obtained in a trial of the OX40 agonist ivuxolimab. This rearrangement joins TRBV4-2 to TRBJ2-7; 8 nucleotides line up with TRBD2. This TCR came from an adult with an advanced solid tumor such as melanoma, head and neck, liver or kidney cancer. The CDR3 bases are TGTGCCAGCAGCCAAGAGCGAGCGGGAGTCAACGAGCAGTACTTC. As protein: CASSQERAGVNEQYF.